This T cell receptor (beta chain) was recovered during a study of glioma-infiltrating T cells. Using RNA template, CDR3s of TCR alpha and beta were amplified with iRepertoire arm-PCR. TCRdb re-derived calls from the multiplex PCR reads in MiXCR, one entry per CDR3 protein. Altogether over 130,000 distinct CDR3 sequences are present, about two fifths being singletons, with the ten largest covering 20%. This CDR3 comprises 13 residues. The junction had 3 bases not matched to a gene; V was cut back by 5 bases and J by 3 bases. The germline V gene encodes CDR1 SEHNR and CDR2 FQNEAQ (reference sequence). The chain links TRBV7-9 to TRBJ2-7, with 8 nucleotides matching TRBD1. What was sequenced was glioma tissue, nonneoplastic brain tissue, or PBMCs (not recorded which). This sequence was found in a human donor with low-grade glioma or glioblastoma, undergoing nonglioma brain surgery, or in good health (not recorded which). In DNA, the CDR3 is TGTGCCAGCAGCGCGGACAGGGTCTACGAGCAGTACTTC. Translation: CASSADRVYEQYF.